These T cell receptor beta chains were read from a single sample in a study of blood T cell repertoires in COVID-19. The repertoire was sequenced with immunoSEQ multiplex PCR; TCRdb's copy has only in-frame clones and lacks some. The sample has around 130,000 clones, 84% seen once. The material sequenced was peripheral blood. The source is a woman in her 30s who had recovered from COVID-19. The CDR3 runs from the conserved cysteine through the conserved F or W. The D gene is left open where the match is weak. Size values are once, few and many counts, or a class for expanded clones, and some rows have none.

D,J,V,size,CDR3,DNA
NA,TRBJ1-2,TRBV7-9,NA,CASSSHAGVGGVGGYTF,TGTGCCAGCAGCTCCCACGCGGGGGTGGGGGGTGTTGGTGGCTACACCTTC
TRBD1,TRBJ1-2,TRBV12-3/TRBV12-4,NA,CASSGTQGYGYTF,TGTGCCAGCAGTGGAACACAGGGGTATGGCTACACCTTC
TRBD1,TRBJ2-3,TRBV2,NA,CASSYRGRVVDTQYF,TGTGCCAGCAGCTACAGGGGGCGTGTGGTAGATACGCAGTATTTT
NA,TRBJ1-2,TRBV18,NA,CASSPLQDSYGYTF,TGTGCCAGCTCACCATTACAGGATTCCTATGGCTACACCTTC
NA,TRBJ1-1,TRBV5-4,NA,CASSLDARPTNTEAFF,TGTGCCAGCAGCTTGGACGCGCGCCCCACGAACACTGAAGCTTTCTTT
TRBD2,TRBJ2-4,TRBV7-6,NA,CASSPHEPGLAGGGKAKNIQYF,TGTGCCAGCAGCCCACATGAACCGGGACTAGCGGGAGGAGGGAAAGCCAAAAACATTCAGTACTTC
TRBD1,TRBJ1-1,TRBV27,NA,CASSIGTGTSTEAFF,TGTGCCAGCAGTATTGGGACAGGGACCTCCACTGAAGCTTTCTTT
TRBD1,TRBJ1-1,TRBV7-3,NA,CASSLGGGSEAFF,TGTGCCAGCAGCTTAGGAGGGGGCTCTGAAGCTTTCTTT
TRBD1,TRBJ1-2,TRBV5-1,NA,CASSQTGGGNYGYTF,TGCGCCAGCAGCCAGACAGGGGGCGGTAACTATGGCTACACCTTC
TRBD2,TRBJ2-7,TRBV2,NA,CASVRDLGRYEQYF,TGTGCCAGCGTCCGGGACCTCGGGAGGTACGAGCAGTACTTC
TRBD2,TRBJ2-1,TRBV5-1,NA,CASSFAGGGGEQFF,TGCGCCAGCAGCTTCGCGGGGGGAGGCGGTGAGCAGTTCTTC
TRBD1,TRBJ1-5,TRBV2,NA,CASSEGQGIYQPQHF,TGTGCCAGCAGTGAAGGACAGGGGATATATCAGCCCCAGCATTTT
NA,TRBJ1-1,TRBV9,few,CASSVRGNTEAFF,TGTGCCAGCAGCGTAAGGGGGAACACTGAAGCTTTCTTT
NA,TRBJ1-1,TRBV6-2/TRBV6-3,NA,CASSYISDSTEAFF,TGTGCCAGCAGTTATATCTCGGACAGCACTGAAGCTTTCTTT
NA,TRBJ2-2,TRBV5-1,once,CASSLRDKSTGELFF,TGCGCCAGCAGCCTCCGGGACAAATCCACCGGGGAGCTGTTTTTT
NA,TRBJ1-2,TRBV9,NA,CASSARDTAGYGYTF,TGTGCCAGCAGCGCCCGGGACACTGCTGGCTATGGCTACACCTTC
TRBD1,TRBJ1-2,TRBV6-5,NA,CASRPTQGIYGYTF,TGTGCCAGCAGGCCAACACAGGGGATCTATGGCTACACCTTC
TRBD1,TRBJ1-3,TRBV7-8,few,CASRGQARDTIYF,TGTGCCAGCAGGGGACAGGCGAGGGACACCATATATTTT
NA,TRBJ2-3,TRBV11-2,NA,CASRLEAYTDTQYF,TGTGCCAGCAGGCTAGAGGCTTACACAGATACGCAGTATTTT
TRBD1,TRBJ2-2,TRBV9,NA,CASSRQGNTGELFF,TGTGCCAGCTCACGACAGGGGAACACCGGGGAGCTGTTTTTT
TRBD1,TRBJ1-3,TRBV15,NA,CATSGPLSGQGVYTIYF,TGTGCCACCAGCGGCCCCCTTTCAGGACAGGGGGTGTACACCATATATTTT
TRBD2,TRBJ2-2,TRBV4-1,NA,CASSPRFSGGARTGELFF,TGCGCCAGCAGCCCCAGGTTTAGCGGGGGGGCCCGGACCGGGGAGCTGTTTTTT
TRBD1,TRBJ2-7,TRBV5-4,NA,CASSLAQGAREQYF,TGTGCCAGCAGCTTGGCCCAGGGGGCGCGTGAGCAGTACTTC
TRBD1,TRBJ2-7,TRBV5-1,few,CASSRDRGHEQYF,TGCGCCAGCAGCAGGGACAGGGGCCACGAGCAGTACTTC
TRBD1,TRBJ2-5,TRBV2,once,CASSLGQGVETQYF,TGTGCCAGCAGCTTGGGACAGGGTGTGGAGACCCAGTACTTC
TRBD1,TRBJ2-1,TRBV29-1,NA,CSVNRGSYNEQFF,TGCAGCGTGAACAGGGGGTCATACAATGAGCAGTTCTTC
TRBD1,TRBJ2-2,TRBV29-1,NA,CSVTQGESKNTGELFF,TGCAGCGTTACTCAGGGGGAGTCCAAGAATACCGGGGAGCTGTTTTTT
TRBD1,TRBJ2-1,TRBV7-3,NA,CASSENPPGQGLREQFF,TGTGCCAGCAGCGAAAACCCCCCGGGACAGGGTCTTCGCGAGCAGTTCTTC
NA,TRBJ1-1,TRBV18,NA,CASSPQREEAFF,TGTGCCAGCTCACCCCAGCGAGAAGAAGCTTTCTTT
TRBD2,TRBJ2-7,TRBV10-1,NA,CASSRGGLEQYF,TGCGCCAGCAGCCGGGGGGGCCTCGAGCAGTACTTC
TRBD1,TRBJ1-5,TRBV18,NA,CASSGTGSDQPQHF,TGTGCCAGCTCGGGGACAGGGAGCGATCAGCCCCAGCATTTT
NA,TRBJ2-5,TRBV7-2,NA,CASSLWPQETQYF,TGTGCCAGCAGCTTGTGGCCCCAAGAGACCCAGTACTTC
TRBD1,TRBJ1-5,TRBV27,NA,CASSTTGTGRQPQHF,TGTGCCAGCAGCACTACCGGGACAGGGAGACAGCCCCAGCATTTT
NA,TRBJ1-1,TRBV10-2,NA,CASRLTENTEAFF,TGCGCCAGCAGATTGACAGAGAACACTGAAGCTTTCTTT
TRBD1,TRBJ1-4,TRBV6-5,NA,CASSYSKAGQDEKLFF,TGTGCCAGCAGTTACTCGAAGGCCGGACAGGACGAAAAACTGTTTTTT
NA,TRBJ1-3,TRBV3-1/TRBV3-2,few,CASSQTFTGNTIYF,TGTGCCAGCAGCCAAACTTTCACTGGAAACACCATATATTTT
TRBD2,TRBJ2-2,TRBV6-5,NA,CATRTSGGFGELFF,TGTGCCACGAGGACTAGCGGGGGCTTCGGGGAGCTGTTTTTT
TRBD1,TRBJ2-3,TRBV18,NA,CASSLYGQGTDTQYF,TGTGCCAGCTCACTTTACGGACAGGGTACAGATACGCAGTATTTT
TRBD2,TRBJ2-7,TRBV11-2,NA,CASSQGLAGGAYEQYF,TGTGCCAGCAGTCAAGGACTAGCGGGAGGAGCGTACGAGCAGTACTTC
NA,TRBJ2-1,TRBV2,NA,CASSDEDTRRYNEQFF,TGTGCCAGCAGTGATGAGGACACCCGGCGGTACAATGAGCAGTTCTTC
TRBD1,TRBJ2-2,TRBV3-1/TRBV3-2,NA,CASSPRDRPTGELFF,TGTGCCAGCAGCCCTCGGGACAGGCCCACCGGGGAGCTGTTTTTT
NA,TRBJ1-2,TRBV5-1,NA,CASSRDSMNYGYTF,TGCGCCAGCAGCAGGGACTCCATGAACTATGGCTACACCTTC
TRBD1,TRBJ2-7,TRBV5-5,NA,CASSLVDRAYEQYF,TGTGCCAGCAGCTTGGTTGACAGGGCCTACGAGCAGTACTTC
TRBD1,TRBJ1-4,TRBV7-8,NA,CASSSIPQGWVEEKLFF,TGTGCCAGCAGCTCCATTCCACAGGGGTGGGTAGAGGAAAAACTGTTTTTT
NA,TRBJ2-3,TRBV5-1,NA,CASSSLGGRASTDTQYF,TGCGCCAGCAGCTCACTCGGGGGAAGGGCTAGCACAGATACGCAGTATTTT
NA,TRBJ2-2,TRBV5-1,NA,CASSFNRTTWDTGELFF,TGCGCCAGCAGTTTTAACAGGACAACATGGGACACCGGGGAGCTGTTTTTT
TRBD2,TRBJ2-2,TRBV7-3,NA,CASSATSGSTGELFF,TGTGCCAGCAGCGCAACTAGCGGGAGCACCGGGGAGCTGTTTTTT